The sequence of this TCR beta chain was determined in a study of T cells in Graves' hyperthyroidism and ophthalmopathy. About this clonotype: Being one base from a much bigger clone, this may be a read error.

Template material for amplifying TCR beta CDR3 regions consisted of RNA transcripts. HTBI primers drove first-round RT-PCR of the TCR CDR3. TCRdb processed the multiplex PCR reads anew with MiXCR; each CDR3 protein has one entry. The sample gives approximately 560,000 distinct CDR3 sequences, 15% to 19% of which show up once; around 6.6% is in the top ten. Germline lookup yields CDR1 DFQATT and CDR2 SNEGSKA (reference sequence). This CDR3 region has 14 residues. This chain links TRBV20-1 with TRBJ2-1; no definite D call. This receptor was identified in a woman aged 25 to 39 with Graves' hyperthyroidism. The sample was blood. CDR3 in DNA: TGCAGTGCCCAACCCGCCAGCTCCTACAGTGAGCAGTTCTTC. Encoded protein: CSAQPASSYSEQFF.